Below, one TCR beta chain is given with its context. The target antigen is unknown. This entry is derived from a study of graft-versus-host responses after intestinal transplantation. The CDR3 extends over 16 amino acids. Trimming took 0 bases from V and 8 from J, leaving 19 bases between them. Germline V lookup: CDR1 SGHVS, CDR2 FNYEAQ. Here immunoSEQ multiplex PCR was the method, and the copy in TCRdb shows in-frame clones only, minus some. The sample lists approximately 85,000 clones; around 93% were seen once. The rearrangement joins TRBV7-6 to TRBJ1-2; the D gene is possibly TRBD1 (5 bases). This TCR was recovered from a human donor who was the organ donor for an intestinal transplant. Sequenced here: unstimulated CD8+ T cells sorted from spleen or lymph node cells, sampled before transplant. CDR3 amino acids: CASSLARDGLIGGYTF. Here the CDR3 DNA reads TGTGCCAGCAGCTTAGCGCGGGACGGGCTTATTGGGGGCTACACCTTC.